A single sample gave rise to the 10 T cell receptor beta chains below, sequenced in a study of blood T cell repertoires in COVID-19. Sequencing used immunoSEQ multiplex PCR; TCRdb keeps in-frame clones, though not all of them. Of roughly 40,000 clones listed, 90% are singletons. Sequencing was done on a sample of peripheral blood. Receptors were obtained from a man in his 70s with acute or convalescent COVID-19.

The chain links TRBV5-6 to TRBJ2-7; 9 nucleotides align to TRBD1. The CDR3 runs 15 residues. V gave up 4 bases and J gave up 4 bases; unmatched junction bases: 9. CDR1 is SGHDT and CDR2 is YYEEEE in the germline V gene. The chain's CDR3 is CASSRTGTGYYEQYF. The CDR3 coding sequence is TGTGCCAGCAGCAGGACCGGGACAGGGTATTACGAGCAGTACTTC. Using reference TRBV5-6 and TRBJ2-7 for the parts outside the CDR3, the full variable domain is DAGVTQSPTHLIKTRGQQVTLRCSPKSGHDTVSWYQQALGQGPQFIFQYYEEEERQRGNFPDRFSGHQFPNYSSELNVNALLLGDSALYLCASSRTGTGYYEQYFGPGTRLTVT.

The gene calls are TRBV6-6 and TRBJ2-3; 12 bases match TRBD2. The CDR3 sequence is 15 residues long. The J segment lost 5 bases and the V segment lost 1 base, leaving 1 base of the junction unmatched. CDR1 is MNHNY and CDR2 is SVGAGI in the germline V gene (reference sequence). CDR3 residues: CASSYLTSGGDTQYF. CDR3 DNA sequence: TGTGCCAGCAGTTACTTGACTAGCGGGGGAGATACGCAGTATTTT.

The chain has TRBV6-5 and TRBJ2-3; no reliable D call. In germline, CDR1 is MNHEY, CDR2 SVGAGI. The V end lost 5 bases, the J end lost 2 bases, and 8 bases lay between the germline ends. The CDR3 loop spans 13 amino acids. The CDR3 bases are TGTGCCAGCAGTCTCGACATCACAGATACGCAGTATTTT. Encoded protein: CASSLDITDTQYF.

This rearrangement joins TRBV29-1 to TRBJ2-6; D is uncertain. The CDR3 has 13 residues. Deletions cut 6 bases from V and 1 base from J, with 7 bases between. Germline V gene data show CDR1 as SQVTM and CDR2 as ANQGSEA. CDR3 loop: CSVQRSGANVLTF. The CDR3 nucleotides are TGCAGCGTCCAGCGTTCTGGGGCCAACGTCCTGACTTTC. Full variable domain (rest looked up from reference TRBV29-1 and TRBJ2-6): SAVISQKPSRDICQRGTSLTIQCQVDSQVTMMFWYRQQPGQSLTLIATANQGSEATYESGFVIDKFPISRPNLTFSTLTVSNMSPEDSSIYLCSVQRSGANVLTFGAGSRLTVL.

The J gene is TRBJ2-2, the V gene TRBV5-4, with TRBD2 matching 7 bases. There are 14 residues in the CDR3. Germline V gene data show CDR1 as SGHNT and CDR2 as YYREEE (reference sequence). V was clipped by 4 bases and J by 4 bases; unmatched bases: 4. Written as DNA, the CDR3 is TGTGCCAGCAGCGTGGGGGGGGTCACCGGGGAGCTGTTTTTT. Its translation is CASSVGGVTGELFF.

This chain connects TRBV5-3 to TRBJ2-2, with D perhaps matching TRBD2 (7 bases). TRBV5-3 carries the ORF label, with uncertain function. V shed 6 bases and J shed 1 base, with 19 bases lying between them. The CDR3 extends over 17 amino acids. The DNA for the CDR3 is TGTGCCAGAATGGGTACCTCGCGGGGGCGGAACACCGGGGAGCTGTTTTTT. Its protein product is CARMGTSRGRNTGELFF.

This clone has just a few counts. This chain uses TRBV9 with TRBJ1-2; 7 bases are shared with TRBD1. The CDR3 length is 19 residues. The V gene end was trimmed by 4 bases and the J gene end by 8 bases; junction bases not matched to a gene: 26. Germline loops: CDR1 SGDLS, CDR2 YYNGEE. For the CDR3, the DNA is TGTGCCAGCAGCCCTCGGGCAGGGGGTGGTATTAGTCAAGAGTGGGGCTACACCTTC. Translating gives CASSPRAGGGISQEWGYTF.

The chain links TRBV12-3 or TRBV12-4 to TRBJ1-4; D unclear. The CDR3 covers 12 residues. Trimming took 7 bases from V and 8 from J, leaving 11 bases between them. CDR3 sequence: CASTDSGEKLFF. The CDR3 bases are TGTGCCAGCACTGACTCGGGGGAAAAACTGTTTTTT.

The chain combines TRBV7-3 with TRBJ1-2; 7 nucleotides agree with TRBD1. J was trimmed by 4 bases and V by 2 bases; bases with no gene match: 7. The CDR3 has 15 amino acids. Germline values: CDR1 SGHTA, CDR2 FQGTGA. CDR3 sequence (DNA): TGTGCCAGCAGCTTAGGAGAAGGGGGCTCCTATGGCTACACCTTC. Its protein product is CASSLGEGGSYGYTF.

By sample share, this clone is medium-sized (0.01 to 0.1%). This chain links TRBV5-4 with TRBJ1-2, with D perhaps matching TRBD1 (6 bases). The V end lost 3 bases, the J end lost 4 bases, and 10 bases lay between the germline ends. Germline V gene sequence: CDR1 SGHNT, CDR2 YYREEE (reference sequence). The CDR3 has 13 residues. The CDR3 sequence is CASSSGQFYGYTF. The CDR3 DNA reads TGTGCCAGCAGCTCAGGACAGTTCTATGGCTACACCTTC.